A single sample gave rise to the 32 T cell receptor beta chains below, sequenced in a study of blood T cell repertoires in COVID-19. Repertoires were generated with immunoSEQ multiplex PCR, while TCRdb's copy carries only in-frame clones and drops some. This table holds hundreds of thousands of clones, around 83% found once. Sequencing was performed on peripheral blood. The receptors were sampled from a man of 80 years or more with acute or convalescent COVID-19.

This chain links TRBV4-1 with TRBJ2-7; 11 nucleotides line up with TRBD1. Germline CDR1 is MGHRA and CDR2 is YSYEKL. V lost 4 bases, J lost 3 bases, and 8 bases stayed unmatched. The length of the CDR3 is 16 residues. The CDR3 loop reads CASSLDSGTGGYEQYF. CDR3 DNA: TGCGCCAGCAGCCTAGACTCCGGGACAGGGGGCTACGAGCAGTACTTC.

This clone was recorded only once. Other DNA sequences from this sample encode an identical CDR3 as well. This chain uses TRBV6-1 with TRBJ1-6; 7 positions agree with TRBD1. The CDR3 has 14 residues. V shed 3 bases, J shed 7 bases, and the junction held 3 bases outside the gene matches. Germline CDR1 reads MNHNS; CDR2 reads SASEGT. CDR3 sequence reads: CASSEGRGNSPLHF. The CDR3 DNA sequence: TGTGCCAGCAGTGAGGGCAGGGGGAATTCACCCCTCCACTTT.

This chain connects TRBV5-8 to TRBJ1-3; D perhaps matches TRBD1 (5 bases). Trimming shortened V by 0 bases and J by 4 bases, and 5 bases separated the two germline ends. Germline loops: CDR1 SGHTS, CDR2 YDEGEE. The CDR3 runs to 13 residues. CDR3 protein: CASSLDRGNTIYF. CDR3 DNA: TGTGCCAGCAGCTTGGACAGGGGAAACACCATATATTTT.

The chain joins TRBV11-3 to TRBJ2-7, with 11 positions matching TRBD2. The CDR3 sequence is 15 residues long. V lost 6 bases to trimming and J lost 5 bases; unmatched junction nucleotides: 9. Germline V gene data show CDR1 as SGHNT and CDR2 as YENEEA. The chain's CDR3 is CASSLTSGAGNEQYF. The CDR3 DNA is TGTGCCAGCAGTCTGACTAGCGGGGCCGGTAACGAGCAGTACTTC.

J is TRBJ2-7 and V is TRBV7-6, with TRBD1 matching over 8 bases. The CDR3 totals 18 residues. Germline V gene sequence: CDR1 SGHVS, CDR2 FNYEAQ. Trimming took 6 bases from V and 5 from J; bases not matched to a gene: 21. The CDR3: CASRPGLQGVKLLDEQYF. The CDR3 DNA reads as TGTGCCAGCAGGCCCGGGTTACAGGGGGTAAAATTGTTGGACGAGCAGTACTTC.

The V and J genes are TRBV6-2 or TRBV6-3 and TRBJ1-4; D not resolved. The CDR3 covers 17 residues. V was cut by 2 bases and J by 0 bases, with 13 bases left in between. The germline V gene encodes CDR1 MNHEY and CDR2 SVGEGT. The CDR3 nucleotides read TGTGCCAGCAGTTACGGGCAGACCCGCGCAACTAATGAAAAACTGTTTTTT. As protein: CASSYGQTRATNEKLFF.

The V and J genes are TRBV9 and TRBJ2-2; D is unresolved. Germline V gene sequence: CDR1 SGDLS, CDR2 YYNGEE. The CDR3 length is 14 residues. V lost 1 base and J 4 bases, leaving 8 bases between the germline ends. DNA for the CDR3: TGTGCCAGCAGCGTATTTACAGCCACCGGGGAGCTGTTTTTT. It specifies CASSVFTATGELFF.

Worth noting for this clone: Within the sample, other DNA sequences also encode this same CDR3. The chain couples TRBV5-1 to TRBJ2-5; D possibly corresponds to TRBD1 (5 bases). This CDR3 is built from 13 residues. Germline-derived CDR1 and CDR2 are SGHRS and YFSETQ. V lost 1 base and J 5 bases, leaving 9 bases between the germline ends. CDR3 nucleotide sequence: TGCGCCAGCAGCTTGCAGGGAAGCGAGACCCAGTACTTC. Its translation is CASSLQGSETQYF.

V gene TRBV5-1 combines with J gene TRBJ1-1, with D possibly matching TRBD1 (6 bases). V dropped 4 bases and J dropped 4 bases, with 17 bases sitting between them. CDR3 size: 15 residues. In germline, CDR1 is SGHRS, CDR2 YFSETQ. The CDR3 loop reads CASSISSQGITEAFF. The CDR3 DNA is TGCGCCAGCAGCATAAGTTCACAGGGAATCACTGAAGCTTTCTTT.

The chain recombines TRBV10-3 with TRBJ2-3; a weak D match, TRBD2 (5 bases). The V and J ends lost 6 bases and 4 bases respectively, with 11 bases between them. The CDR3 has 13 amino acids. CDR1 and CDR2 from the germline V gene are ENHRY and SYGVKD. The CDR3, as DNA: TGTGCCATCAGCAGAACTAGTTCAGATACGCAGTATTTT. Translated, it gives CAISRTSSDTQYF.

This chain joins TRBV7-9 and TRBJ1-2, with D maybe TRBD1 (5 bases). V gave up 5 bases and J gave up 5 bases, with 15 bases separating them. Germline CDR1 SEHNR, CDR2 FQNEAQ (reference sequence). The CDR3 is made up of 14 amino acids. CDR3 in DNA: TGTGCCAGCAGCCAGGGACTGGGGAGATATGGCTACACCTTC. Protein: CASSQGLGRYGYTF.

The DNA of the CDR3 is TGTGCCAGCAGTGACCGGGACAGGGTGAGAGGTGGGAACGAGCAGTACTTC. Translation: CASSDRDRVRGGNEQYF. The V gene is TRBV28, the J gene TRBJ2-7; 9 bases are shared with TRBD1. J gave up 5 bases and V 5 bases, and 16 bases lay outside the gene matches. Germline lookup yields CDR1 MDHEN and CDR2 SYDVKM. The CDR3 covers 17 residues.

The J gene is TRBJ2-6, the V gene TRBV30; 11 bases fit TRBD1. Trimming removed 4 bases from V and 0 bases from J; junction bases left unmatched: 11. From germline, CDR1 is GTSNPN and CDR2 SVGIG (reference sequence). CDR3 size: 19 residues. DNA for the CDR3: TGTGCCTGGAAAGGACAGGGGGCTATAGGGGGCTCTGGGGCCAACGTCCTGACTTTC. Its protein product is CAWKGQGAIGGSGANVLTF.

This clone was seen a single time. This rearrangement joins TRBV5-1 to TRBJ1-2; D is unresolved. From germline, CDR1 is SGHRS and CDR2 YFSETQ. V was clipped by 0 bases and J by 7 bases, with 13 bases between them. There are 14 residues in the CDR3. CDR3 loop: CASSLATNGRGYTF. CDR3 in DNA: TGCGCCAGCAGCTTGGCGACAAACGGCCGTGGCTACACCTTC.

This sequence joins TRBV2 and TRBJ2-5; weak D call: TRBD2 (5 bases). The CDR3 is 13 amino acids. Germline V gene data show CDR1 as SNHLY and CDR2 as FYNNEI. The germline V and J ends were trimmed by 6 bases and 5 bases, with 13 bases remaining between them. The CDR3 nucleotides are TGTGCCAGCAGGGACGGGCGGGTGGAGACCCAGTACTTC. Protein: CASRDGRVETQYF.

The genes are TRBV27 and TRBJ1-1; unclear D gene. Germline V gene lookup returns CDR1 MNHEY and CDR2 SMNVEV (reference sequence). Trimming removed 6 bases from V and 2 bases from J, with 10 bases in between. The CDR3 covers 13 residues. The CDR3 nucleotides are TGTGCCAGCAGGGTGCGGGAAAACACTGAAGCTTTCTTT. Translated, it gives CASRVRENTEAFF.

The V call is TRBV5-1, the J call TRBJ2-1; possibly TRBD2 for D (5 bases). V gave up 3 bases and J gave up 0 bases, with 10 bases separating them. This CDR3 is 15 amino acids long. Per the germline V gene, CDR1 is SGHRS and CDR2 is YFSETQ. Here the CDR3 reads CASSSDGDSYNEQFF. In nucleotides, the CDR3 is TGCGCCAGCAGCTCCGACGGGGACTCCTACAATGAGCAGTTCTTC.

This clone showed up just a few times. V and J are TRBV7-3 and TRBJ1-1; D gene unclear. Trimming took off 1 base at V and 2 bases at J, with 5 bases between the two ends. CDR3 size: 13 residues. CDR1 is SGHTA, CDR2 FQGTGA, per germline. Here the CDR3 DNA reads TGTGCCAGCAGCTTAATCAAAAACACTGAAGCTTTCTTT. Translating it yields CASSLIKNTEAFF.

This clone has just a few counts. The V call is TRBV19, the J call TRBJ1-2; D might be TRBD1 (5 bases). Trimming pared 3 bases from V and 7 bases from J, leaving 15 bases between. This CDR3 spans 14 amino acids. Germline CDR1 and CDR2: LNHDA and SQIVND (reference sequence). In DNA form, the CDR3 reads TGTGCCAGTAGTATTACATCAGGGTCTGGTGGCTACACCTTC. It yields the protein CASSITSGSGGYTF.

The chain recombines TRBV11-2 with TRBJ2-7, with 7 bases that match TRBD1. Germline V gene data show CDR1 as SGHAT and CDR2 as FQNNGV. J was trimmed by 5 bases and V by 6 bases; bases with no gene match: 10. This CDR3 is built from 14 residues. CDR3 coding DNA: TGTGCCAGCAGTAGGACAGGAAGCAGGGACGAGCAGTACTTC. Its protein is CASSRTGSRDEQYF.

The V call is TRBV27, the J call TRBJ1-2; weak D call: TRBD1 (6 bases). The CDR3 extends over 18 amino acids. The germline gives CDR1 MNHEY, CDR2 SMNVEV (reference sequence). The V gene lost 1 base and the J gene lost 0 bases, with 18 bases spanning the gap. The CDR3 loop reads CASSLYGPGTPTNYGYTF. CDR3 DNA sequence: TGTGCCAGCAGTTTATACGGGCCCGGGACACCTACTAACTATGGCTACACCTTC.

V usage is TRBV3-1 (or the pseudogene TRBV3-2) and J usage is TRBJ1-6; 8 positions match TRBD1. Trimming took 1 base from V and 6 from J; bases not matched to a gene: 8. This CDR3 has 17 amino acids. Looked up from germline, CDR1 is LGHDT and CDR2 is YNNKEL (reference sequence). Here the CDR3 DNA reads TGTGCCAGCAGCCAAGCGAGGACAGGGAATCGTAATTCACCCCTCCACTTT. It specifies CASSQARTGNRNSPLHF.

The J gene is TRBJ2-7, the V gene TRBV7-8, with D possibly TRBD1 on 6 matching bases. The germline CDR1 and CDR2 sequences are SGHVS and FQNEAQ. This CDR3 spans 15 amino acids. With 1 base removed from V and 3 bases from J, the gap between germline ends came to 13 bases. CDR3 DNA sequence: TGTGCCAGCAGCTTAGTGTTGGTCAGGGGCTACGAGCAGTACTTC. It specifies CASSLVLVRGYEQYF.

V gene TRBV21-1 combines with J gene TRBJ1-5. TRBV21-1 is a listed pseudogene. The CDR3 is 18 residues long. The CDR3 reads CAISDSPGRPYSNQPQHF. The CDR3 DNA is TGTGCCATCTCGGACTCCCCAGGGAGGCCATATAGCAATCAGCCCCAGCATTTT.

CDR3 in amino acids: CASSVAPRGSAGEQYF. The CDR3 DNA reads as TGTGCCAGCAGCGTAGCGCCCCGGGGGTCCGCCGGCGAGCAGTACTTC. V and J are TRBV9 and TRBJ2-7; possibly TRBD2 for D (6 bases). Germline values: CDR1 SGDLS, CDR2 YYNGEE. The V end was cut by 0 bases, the J end by 6 bases, with 19 bases between. The CDR3 runs 16 residues. Full variable domain (missing parts from reference TRBV9 and TRBJ2-7): DSGVTQTPKHLITATGQRVTLRCSPRSGDLSVYWYQQSLDQGLQFLIQYYNGEERAKGNILERFSAQQFPDLHSELNLSSLELGDSALYFCASSVAPRGSAGEQYFGPGTRLTVT.

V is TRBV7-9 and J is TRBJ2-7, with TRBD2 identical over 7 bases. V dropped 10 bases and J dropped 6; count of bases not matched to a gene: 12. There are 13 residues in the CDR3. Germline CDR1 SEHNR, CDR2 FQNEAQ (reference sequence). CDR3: CAIRGEGLGEQYF. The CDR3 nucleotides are TGTGCCATCCGAGGGGAGGGGTTAGGCGAGCAGTACTTC.

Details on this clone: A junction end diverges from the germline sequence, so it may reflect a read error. As DNA, the CDR3 is TGTGCCAGCAGTCAAGAGGGCCTACTAGCCCGAGAGACCCAGTACTTC. Its protein is CASSQEGLLARETQYF. The J gene is TRBJ2-5, the V gene TRBV4-2; D possibly corresponds to TRBD2 (6 bases). Germline CDR1 is LGHNA and CDR2 is YNFKEQ. The CDR3 totals 16 residues.

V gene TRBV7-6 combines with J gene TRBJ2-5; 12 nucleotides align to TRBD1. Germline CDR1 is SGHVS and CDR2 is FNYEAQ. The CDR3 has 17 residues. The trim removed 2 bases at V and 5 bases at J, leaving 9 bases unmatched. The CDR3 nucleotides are TGTGCCAGCAGCTTATCTTCCGGGACAGGGGGCTGGGAGACCCAGTACTTC. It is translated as CASSLSSGTGGWETQYF.

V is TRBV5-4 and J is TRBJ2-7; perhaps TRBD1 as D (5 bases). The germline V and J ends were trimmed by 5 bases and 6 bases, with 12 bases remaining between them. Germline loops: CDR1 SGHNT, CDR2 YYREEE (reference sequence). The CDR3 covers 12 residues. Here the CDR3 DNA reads TGTGCCAGCAGGTGGGGCACCGGCGAGCAGTACTTC. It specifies CASRWGTGEQYF.

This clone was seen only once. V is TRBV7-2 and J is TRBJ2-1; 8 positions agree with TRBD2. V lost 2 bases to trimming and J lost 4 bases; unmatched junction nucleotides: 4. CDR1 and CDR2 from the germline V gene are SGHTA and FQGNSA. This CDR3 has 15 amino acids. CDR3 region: CASSLRGGRYNEQFF. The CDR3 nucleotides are TGTGCCAGCAGCTTACGGGGGGGGCGATACAATGAGCAGTTCTTC.

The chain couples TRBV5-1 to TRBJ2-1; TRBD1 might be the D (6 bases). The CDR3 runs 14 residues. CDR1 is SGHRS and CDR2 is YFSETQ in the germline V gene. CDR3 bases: TGCGCTTGTAACCGGGACAACGCCTACAATGAGCAGTTCTTC. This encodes CACNRDNAYNEQFF.

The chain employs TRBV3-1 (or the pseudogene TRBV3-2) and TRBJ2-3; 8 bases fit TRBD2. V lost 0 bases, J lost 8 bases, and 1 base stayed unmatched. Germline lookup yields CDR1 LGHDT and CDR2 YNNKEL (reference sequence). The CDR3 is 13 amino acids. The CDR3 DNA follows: TGTGCCAGCAGCCAAGACGGGAGGGCTACGCAGTATTTT. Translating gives CASSQDGRATQYF.